Given below is one T cell receptor beta chain in context. After removal of 4 bases from V and 8 bases from J, the junction contained 16 bases not matched to a gene. The CDR3 runs to 17 residues. CDR1 and CDR2 from the germline V gene are SGDLS and YYNGEE. Measured with immunoSEQ multiplex PCR; TCRdb has only the in-frame clones, and not every one. The table shows about 190,000 clones, with about 91% occurring only once. The data are from a study of control samples from healthy donors and cancer patients. This clonotype originated in a man aged 30 to 39 in good health. Sequencing input: blood. The chain is built from TRBV9 and TRBJ1-4; 8 bases map to TRBD1. For the CDR3, the DNA is TGTGCCAGCAGCCCGCGGGACAGGATAAAAGTTGGAGAAAAACTGTTTTTT. Amino acids: CASSPRDRIKVGEKLFF.